Described below is a single TCR beta chain sequence and its context. Its antigen remains undetermined. One base away there is no much larger clone; base qualities are not given. The source of the sample is a study of blood T cell repertoires in COVID-19 (TCRdb year 2020). With regard to the full study: The collaborator samples originated in the United States, Italy and Spain and spanned the acute and convalescent phases of COVID-19. The prospective study material was composed of cDNA or gDNA derived from T cells, B-cell-depleted T cells, or PBMCs. The dataset comprised deeply sampled blood TCRbeta repertoires from subjects exposed to, actively infected with, or recovered from COVID-19. The repertoires were released in a freely available public database intended as a resource for research on the immune response to SARS-CoV-2. The samples were drawn from the first 160 participants of the ongoing ImmuneRACE study and from 950 to 1,500 subjects provided by 6 global collaborators. Sample metadata almost always included a de-identified subject ID, COVID-19 status, age in years and sex. Where HLA class I and class II types were available, the types were taken from metadata supplied by the sample provider, not from assay-based typing. Overall results and qualifications from the work: The quantity of clinical and demographic metadata differed by source and by participant and was supplied without curation.

The immunoSEQ Assay, a bias-controlled multiplex PCR, was used to amplify TCRbeta CDR3 regions from genomic DNA. The original methods were these. Nucleated cell counts per sample were estimated from amplification of reference gene primers within the assay. To quantify the absolute abundance of each unique TCRbeta CDR3 rearrangement, sequence reads were collapsed and filtered. Productive Simpson clonality was computed per sample as the square root of Simpson's diversity index over productive rearrangements. TCRdb mirrors the immuneACCESS table, restricted to in-frame sequences. Some clones are absent from its copies; in checked studies, under half trace to an unresolved V gene, and the reason for the others is unknown. The DNA gave D and trimming, while V, J and clone size come from that table. The sample records about 190,000 clones, more than 60% of which are singletons. Around 12% of the sample lies in the top ten.

The germline V gene encodes CDR1 LGHNA and CDR2 YNFKEQ. Compared with germline, V lacks 0 bases and J lacks 3 bases; bases without a gene match: 5. The CDR3, cysteine through phenylalanine, is 15 amino acids long. Only CDR3 DNA remains: 45 bases, in frame from the first base. Whole blood was collected in K2EDTA tubes by collaborating institutions according to the institutions' own protocols. For TCRbeta analysis, collaborator samples were shipped as frozen whole blood, as isolated PBMCs, or as DNA extracted from either sample type. Rearrangement joined TRBV4-2 to TRBJ2-7; TRBD1 aligns with 7 central bases. The clonotype was recovered from a woman aged 50 to 65 with acute or convalescent COVID-19. Material for sequencing was peripheral blood. The CDR3 corresponds to CASSQDRDRLYEQYF. The nucleotides are TGTGCCAGCAGCCAAGACCGGGACAGACTCTACGAGCAGTACTTC.